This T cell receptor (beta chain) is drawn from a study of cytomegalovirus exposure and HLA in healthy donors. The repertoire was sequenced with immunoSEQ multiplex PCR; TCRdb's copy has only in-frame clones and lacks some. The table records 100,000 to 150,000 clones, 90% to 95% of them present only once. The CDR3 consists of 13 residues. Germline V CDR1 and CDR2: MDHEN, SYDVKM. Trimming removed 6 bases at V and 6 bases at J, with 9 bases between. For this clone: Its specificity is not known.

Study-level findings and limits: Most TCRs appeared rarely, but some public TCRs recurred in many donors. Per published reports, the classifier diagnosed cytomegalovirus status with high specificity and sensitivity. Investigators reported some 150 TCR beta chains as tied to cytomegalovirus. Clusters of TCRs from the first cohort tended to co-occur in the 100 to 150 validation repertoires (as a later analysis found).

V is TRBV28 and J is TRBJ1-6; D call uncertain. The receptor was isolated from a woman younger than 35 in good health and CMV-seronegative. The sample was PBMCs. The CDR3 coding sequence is TGTGCCAGCAGAGGCGGAGGTAATTCACCCCTCCACTTT. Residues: CASRGGGNSPLHF.